The sequence of this T cell receptor (beta chain) was determined in a study of T cells in Graves' hyperthyroidism and ophthalmopathy. Study-wide points: For ophthalmopathy, model prediction preceded onset by a median approximately 6 months. Most clonotypes expanded in the thyroid (above 0.001) were also present in blood.

TCR beta CDR3 regions were amplified from RNA transcripts. The TCR CDR3 first-round RT-PCR relied on the HTBI primer set. One entry per CDR3 protein, called by TCRdb with MiXCR from the multiplex PCR reads. This sample has 250,000 to 300,000 distinct CDR3 sequences; roughly 19% occur once, and the top ten carry approximately 35%. This clonotype has a count of ten or more. Its antigen remains unidentified. The study excluded patients with uncontrolled infection, other autoimmune disease, pregnancy or lactation. The PBMCs studied were ones that came from roughly 9.4 ml fresh peripheral blood. The clonotype comes from a middle-aged man with Graves' ophthalmopathy. The source material was blood.

In nucleotides, the CDR3 is TGCAGTGCTGGGGGGGGTTCAAGCTACGAGCAGTACTTC. Its translation: CSAGGGSSYEQYF. This chain joins TRBV20-1 and TRBJ2-7; 7 positions match TRBD2. The CDR3 has 13 residues. Germline lookup yields CDR1 DFQATT and CDR2 SNEGSKA (reference sequence). The J segment lost 3 bases and the V segment lost 5 bases, leaving 7 bases of the junction unmatched.